Relative to its sample, the clone carrying this T cell receptor (beta chain) is medium-sized. The sample originates from a study of PD-1 blockade in classical Hodgkin lymphoma. Measured with immunoSEQ multiplex PCR; TCRdb has only the in-frame clones, and not every one. The table includes some 21,000 clones, over 70% detected once. Germline lookup yields CDR1 MNHNS and CDR2 SASEGT. V lost 1 base and J 0 bases, leaving 16 bases between the germline ends. The CDR3 has 17 amino acids. Relapses following autologous stem cell transplantation were seen in all patients, with brentuximab vedotin exposure varying.

The source material was peripheral blood mononuclear cells (PBMCs), sampled at baseline. The source of this sequence is a human donor with classical Hodgkin lymphoma. The chain joins TRBV6-1 to TRBJ2-7; a weak D match, TRBD2 (5 bases). In DNA, the CDR3 is TGTGCCAGCAGTGAAGAAGGGTACGGGGTTTTCTCCTACGAGCAGTACTTC. It encodes CASSEEGYGVFSYEQYF.